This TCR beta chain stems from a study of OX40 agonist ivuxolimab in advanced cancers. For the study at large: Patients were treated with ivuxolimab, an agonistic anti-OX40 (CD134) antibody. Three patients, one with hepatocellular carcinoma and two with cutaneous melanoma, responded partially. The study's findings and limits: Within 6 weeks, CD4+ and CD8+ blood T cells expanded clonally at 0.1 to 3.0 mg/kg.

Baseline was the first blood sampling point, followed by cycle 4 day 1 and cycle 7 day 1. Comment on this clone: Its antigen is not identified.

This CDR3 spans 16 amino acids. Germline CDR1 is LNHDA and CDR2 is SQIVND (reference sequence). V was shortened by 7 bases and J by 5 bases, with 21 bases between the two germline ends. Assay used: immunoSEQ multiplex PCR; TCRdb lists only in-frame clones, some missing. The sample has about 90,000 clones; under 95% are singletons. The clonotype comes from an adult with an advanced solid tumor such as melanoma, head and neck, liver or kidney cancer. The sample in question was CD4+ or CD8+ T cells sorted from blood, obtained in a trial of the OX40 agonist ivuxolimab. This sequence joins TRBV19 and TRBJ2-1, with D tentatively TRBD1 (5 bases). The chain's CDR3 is CASKTLSDSLNNEQFF. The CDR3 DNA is TGTGCCAGTAAAACCCTCTCCGACAGTTTAAACAATGAGCAGTTCTTC.